A single sample gave rise to the 6 T cell receptor beta chains below, sequenced in a study of T-cell reconstitution after alpha-beta-depleted transplantation in children. Unique molecular identifiers were used to barcode this TCRbeta library. TCRdb fed the PCR reads into MiXCR, producing one record per CDR3 protein. Of 260,000 or so distinct CDR3 sequences in the sample, 9.5% to 15% were seen once. Sequenced material: PBMCs from the stem cell graft donor, taken from the stem cell graft. Receptors were obtained from a human donor who donated a stem cell graft to a child with acute lymphoblastic leukemia.

This clonotype was seen at least ten times. The rearrangement uses TRBV18 and TRBJ2-1; a weak D match, TRBD2 (5 bases). V lost 3 bases and J 6 bases, leaving 9 bases between the germline ends. Germline loops: CDR1 KGHSH, CDR2 LQKENI. CDR3 size: 13 residues. CDR3 amino acids: CASSPGLRNEQFF. In nucleotides, the CDR3 is TGTGCCAGCTCACCCGGACTGCGCAATGAGCAGTTCTTC.

This clonotype was counted at least ten times. V usage is TRBV7-2 and J usage is TRBJ2-7; a weak D match, TRBD2 (6 bases). The germline V and J ends were trimmed by 3 bases and 6 bases, with 18 bases remaining between them. This CDR3 region has 15 residues. Looked up from germline, CDR1 is SGHTA and CDR2 is FQGNSA. The CDR3 loop reads CASSLNRGNIREQYF. CDR3 sequence (DNA): TGTGCCAGCAGCTTGAATCGGGGGAATATTCGCGAGCAGTACTTC.

This clonotype was observed many times. The DNA of the CDR3 is TGTGCCAGCAGCAAGGGGGCAGGGGGCATATCAGATACGCAGTATTTT. It yields the protein CASSKGAGGISDTQYF. The gene calls are TRBV6-2 or TRBV6-3 and TRBJ2-3; 8 bases align to TRBD1. Germline CDR1 MNHEY, CDR2 SVGEGT. This CDR3 has 16 amino acids. J gave up 4 bases and V 6 bases, and 12 bases lay outside the gene matches.

The table lists this clonotype with a few counts. The V gene is TRBV4-3, the J gene TRBJ1-1; perhaps TRBD1 as D (5 bases). Trimming cost V 4 bases and J 4 bases, with 25 bases left between them. Germline V lookup: CDR1 LGHNA, CDR2 YSLEER. This CDR3 spans 18 amino acids. CDR3 region: CASSLLGADPAGSTEAFF. CDR3 nucleotides: TGCGCCAGCAGCCTTCTCGGCGCGGATCCGGCAGGGAGCACTGAAGCTTTCTTT.

The count of this clonotype is one. The chain combines TRBV7-2 with TRBJ1-2; D is undetermined. Germline V gives CDR1 SGHTA, CDR2 FQGNSA. This CDR3 contains 17 residues. Trimming cost V 5 bases and J 8 bases, with 27 bases left between them. CDR3 protein: CASSPYSASRGLWGYTF. In DNA, the CDR3 is TGTGCCAGCAGCCCCTACTCTGCGTCGCGGGGATTGTGGGGCTACACCTTC.

This clonotype was found a few times. The rearrangement uses TRBV20-1 and TRBJ2-1; D unresolved. The V gene lost 4 bases and the J gene lost 3 bases, with 4 bases spanning the gap. CDR3 length: 11 residues. Looked up from germline, CDR1 is DFQATT and CDR2 is SNEGSKA (reference sequence). CDR3 nucleotides: TGCAGTGCTACCTTCTACAATGAGCAGTTCTTC. It codes for CSATFYNEQFF.